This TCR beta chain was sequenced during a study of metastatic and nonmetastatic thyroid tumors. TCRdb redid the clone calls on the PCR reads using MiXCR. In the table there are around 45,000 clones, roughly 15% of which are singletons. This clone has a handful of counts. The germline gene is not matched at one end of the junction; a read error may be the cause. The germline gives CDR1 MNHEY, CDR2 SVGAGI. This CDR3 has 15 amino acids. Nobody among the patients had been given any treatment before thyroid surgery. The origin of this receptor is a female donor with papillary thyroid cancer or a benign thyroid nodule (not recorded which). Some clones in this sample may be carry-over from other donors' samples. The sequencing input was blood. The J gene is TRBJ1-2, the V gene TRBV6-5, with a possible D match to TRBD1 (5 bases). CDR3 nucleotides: TGTGCCAGCAGTTGGTACGGAACAGGAAACTATTGCTACACCTTC. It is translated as CASSWYGTGNYCYTF.